This is a list of T cell receptor beta chains from one sample in a study of blood T cell repertoires in COVID-19. Sequencing was performed with immunoSEQ multiplex PCR; in TCRdb, only in-frame clones are kept and a portion is missing. Of around 260,000 clones in the sample, about four fifths were seen once. Sequences were obtained from peripheral blood. Receptors were obtained from a person aged 65-85 years with COVID-19, enrolled during active disease. Both conserved end residues are part of each CDR3. D genes are given only for firm matches. Size is stated for part of the rows, as once, few or many counts, or as a class when the clone is expanded.

V gene,D gene,clone size,J gene,CDR3 DNA,CDR3 protein
TRBV5-4,-,-,TRBJ2-3,TGTGCCAGCAGCTTAGCGGTTAGCGGCGCTCGCCCGGGAGATACGCAGTATTTT,CASSLAVSGARPGDTQYF
TRBV7-9,-,-,TRBJ1-1,TGTGCCAGCAGCGAAACAGAGAACACTGAAGCTTTCTTT,CASSETENTEAFF
TRBV15,TRBD1,once,TRBJ1-4,TGTGCCACCAGCAGAGTGGGACAGGGGGCTATTAATGAAAAACTGTTTTTT,CATSRVGQGAINEKLFF
TRBV28,-,-,TRBJ2-7,TGTGCCAGCAGGGGGGGCGAGCAGTACTTC,CASRGGEQYF
TRBV6-5,-,-,TRBJ1-2,TGTGCCAGCAGTTACACGGCATTACGGGGTGGCTACACCTTC,CASSYTALRGGYTF
TRBV30,TRBD1,-,TRBJ2-4,TGTGCCTGGAGCCGACAGGGCTCGTCCAAAAACATTCAGTACTTC,CAWSRQGSSKNIQYF
TRBV3-1/TRBV3-2,-,-,TRBJ1-1,TGTGCCAGCAGCCTTACAGTCCCGATGAACACTGAAGCTTTCTTT,CASSLTVPMNTEAFF
TRBV6-2/TRBV6-3,-,once,TRBJ2-1,TGTGCCAGCAGTTACTCGAGAATGAATGAGCAGTTCTTC,CASSYSRMNEQFF
TRBV19,-,-,TRBJ1-1,TGTGCCAGTACCTTCTCCCCCAGGGCTAACTCTGAAGCTTTCTTT,CASTFSPRANSEAFF
TRBV14,-,-,TRBJ2-2,TGTGCCAGCAGCCAAGCGACGCACCTGGAAACAGGGCCCGGGGAGCTGTTTTTT,CASSQATHLETGPGELFF
TRBV6-2/TRBV6-3,-,-,TRBJ2-7,TGTGCCAGCAGTGCCGGCCTCGGACTCGAAGCCTCCTACGAGCAGTACTTC,CASSAGLGLEASYEQYF
TRBV5-1,TRBD1,-,TRBJ2-2,TGCGCCAGCAGCGCCGGGACAGGGTCGCTGTTTGCCGGGGAGCTGTTTTTT,CASSAGTGSLFAGELFF
TRBV6-5,TRBD2,-,TRBJ2-7,TGTGCCAGCAGTTACCGGCCTACGACTAGCGGCGAGCAGTACTTC,CASSYRPTTSGEQYF
TRBV19,-,once,TRBJ1-5,TGTGCCAGTAGTCCTAGGCCACTTAATCAGCCCCAGCATTTT,CASSPRPLNQPQHF
TRBV5-1,-,-,TRBJ2-7,TGCGCCAGCAAACGGGATTCCCCTTACGAGCAGTACTTC,CASKRDSPYEQYF
TRBV7-2,TRBD2,-,TRBJ2-3,TGTGCCAGCAGCCCCCTAGCGGACCCCCGGTCAGATACGCAGTATTTT,CASSPLADPRSDTQYF
TRBV4-3,-,-,TRBJ1-3,TGCGCCAGCAGCCAGGGCGATTCGGCCAACCTAAAATATTTT,CASSQGDSANLKYF
TRBV5-6,-,-,TRBJ1-2,TGTGCCAGCAGCTCCGACTTGGCTGGCTACACCTTC,CASSSDLAGYTF
TRBV7-2,TRBD1,-,TRBJ1-4,TGTGCCAGCAGCCTGCCGGGACAGTCTAATGAAAAACTGTTTTTT,CASSLPGQSNEKLFF
TRBV6-5,-,-,TRBJ2-7,TGTGCCAGCAGTCTTCCGACAGGTGAGCAGTACTTC,CASSLPTGEQYF
TRBV11-2,-,-,TRBJ1-6,TGTGCCAGCAGTTCAACGGGGGTCAATTCACCCCTCCACTTT,CASSSTGVNSPLHF
TRBV7-8,-,-,TRBJ2-2,TGTGCCAGCAGCTTAGTTTTCGGGGGACGACCCGGGGAGCTGTTTTTT,CASSLVFGGRPGELFF
TRBV7-2,TRBD1,-,TRBJ1-2,TGTGCCAGCAGCCGGGACAGGGAGTCCTATGGCTACACCTTC,CASSRDRESYGYTF
TRBV28,-,-,TRBJ2-7,TGTGCCAGCAGTCTTAGACTAGAAGCGAGCGAGCAGTACTTC,CASSLRLEASEQYF
TRBV5-8,-,-,TRBJ2-1,TGTGCCAGCAGCTTGGCCGGACCCTTTACTAGCTCCTACAATGAGCAGTTCTTC,CASSLAGPFTSSYNEQFF
TRBV21-1,-,-,TRBJ1-6,TGTGCCAGCAGCCGCTACCACCCCTATAATTCACCCCTCCACTTT,CASSRYHPYNSPLHF
TRBV12-3/TRBV12-4,-,-,TRBJ1-5,TGTGCCAGCAGCTCCGACAGGTATCAGCCCCAGCATTTT,CASSSDRYQPQHF
TRBV7-2,-,-,TRBJ2-1,TGTGCCAGCAGCTACGGACAAGGCAATGGAAATGAGCAGTTCTTC,CASSYGQGNGNEQFF
TRBV6-4,-,few,TRBJ1-2,TGTGCCAGCAGTGACTTTCTATGCGGCTACACCTTC,CASSDFLCGYTF
TRBV5-1,TRBD2,-,TRBJ2-1,TGCGCCAGCAGCTCGGCAGCGGGAGGGCTCTACAATGAGCAGTTCTTC,CASSSAAGGLYNEQFF
TRBV19,-,-,TRBJ1-1,TGTGCCAGTAGTACGATGACAGCCCTGAACACTGAAGCTTTCTTT,CASSTMTALNTEAFF
TRBV21-1,-,-,TRBJ2-2,TGTGCCAGCAGCAAAGCCCTGACAGTTAACACCGGGGAGCTGTTTTTT,CASSKALTVNTGELFF
TRBV10-3,-,-,TRBJ2-6,TGTGCCATCAGTGACCGTCGGGGGGCTAGCTCTGGGGCCAACGTCCTGACTTTC,CAISDRRGASSGANVLTF
TRBV7-9,-,-,TRBJ1-2,TGTGCCAGCAGCTTAGGGACCGGGATCTATGGCTACACCTTC,CASSLGTGIYGYTF
TRBV29-1,-,-,TRBJ2-2,TGCAGCGCCGCCGGGACATCGAACACCGGGGAGCTGTTTTTT,CSAAGTSNTGELFF
TRBV7-9,-,-,TRBJ1-3,TGTGCCAGCAGCCATCGAGACACCATATATTTT,CASSHRDTIYF
TRBV7-2,TRBD2,-,TRBJ2-7,TGTGCCAGCAGCTTATCCCGGACTAGCGGGGGGTACGAGCAGTACTTC,CASSLSRTSGGYEQYF